The text below deals with one T cell receptor beta chain. The DNA is left out, because the CDR3 cannot be placed on it with certainty; the CDR3 is given as TCRdb lists it. The data derive from a study of CD8+CD57+ T cells in acquired aplastic anemia. Genomic DNA, serving as template, underwent TCR beta VDJ and CDR3 profiling. In TCRdb, the reads were re-called with MiXCR into one record per CDR3 protein. The table includes around 400,000 distinct CDR3 sequences, 65% to 75% detected once. The CDR3 has 16 residues if both end residues are counted. Germline-derived CDR1 and CDR2 are DFQATT and SNEGSKA (reference sequence).

The chain recombines TRBV20-1 with TRBJ1-3. The sequencing sample was made of sorted CD4+, CD8+, or CD8+CD57+ T cells (not recorded which) from PBMCs. The origin of this receptor is a human donor in good health, serving as a control. The CDR3 sequence is CSEAYGYTFGGNAIYF.